What follows are 29 T cell receptor beta chains derived from one specimen sequenced in a study of cytomegalovirus exposure and HLA in healthy donors. The data were produced by immunoSEQ multiplex PCR, yet TCRdb's version contains in-frame clones alone and is incomplete. Of 95,000 to 150,000 clones in the sample, around 85% are singletons; the top ten hold roughly 2%. The sequencing sample was made of PBMCs. Receptor source: a woman under 40 in good health and CMV-seronegative.

This chain links TRBV7-8 with TRBJ2-5, with 10 bases matching TRBD2. CDR1 is SGHVS and CDR2 is FQNEAQ in the germline V gene. This CDR3 comprises 16 residues. The J segment lost 1 base and the V segment lost 5 bases, leaving 7 bases of the junction unmatched. CDR3 in amino acids: CASSPTSGGAQETQYF. Here the CDR3 DNA reads TGTGCCAGCAGCCCTACGAGCGGGGGGGCCCAAGAGACCCAGTACTTC. The whole variable domain, filled in from reference TRBV7-8 and TRBJ2-5, reads GAGVSQSPRYKVAKRGQDVALRCDPISGHVSLFWYQQALGQGPEFLTYFQNEAQLDKSGLPSDRFFAERPEGSVSTLKIQRTQQEDSAVYLCASSPTSGGAQETQYFGPGTRLLVL.

The V and J genes are TRBV12-5 and TRBJ2-3; 10 bases match TRBD1. The CDR3 length is 15 residues. CDR1 and CDR2 (germline): LGHNT, FRNRAP. The trim removed 3 bases at V and 6 bases at J, leaving 6 bases unmatched. The CDR3: CASGFGDRGSDTQYF. In DNA, the CDR3 is TGTGCTAGTGGTTTTGGGGACAGGGGTTCGGATACGCAGTATTTT. Variable domain in full (rest from reference TRBV12-5 and TRBJ2-3): DARVTQTPRHKVTEMGQEVTMRCQPILGHNTVFWYRQTMMQGLELLAYFRNRAPLDDSGMPKDRFSAEMPDATLATLKIQPSEPRDSAVYFCASGFGDRGSDTQYFGPGTRLTVL.

V and J are TRBV10-3 and TRBJ1-5; D might be TRBD1 (5 bases). The V gene lost 10 bases and the J gene lost 2 bases, with 15 bases spanning the gap. Per the germline V gene, CDR1 is ENHRY and CDR2 is SYGVKD. The CDR3 totals 14 residues. This CDR3 is CATHWGEGNQPQHF. DNA of the CDR3: TGTGCCACCCACTGGGGGGAAGGCAATCAGCCCCAGCATTTT.

Concerning this clone itself: Other DNA sequences in this specimen translate into the identical CDR3. The chain couples TRBV5-6 to TRBJ2-2; D call uncertain. The CDR3 totals 13 residues. The germline V and J ends were trimmed by 0 bases and 6 bases, with 6 bases remaining between them. The germline CDR1 and CDR2 sequences are SGHDT and YYEEEE. The CDR3 nucleotides read TGTGCCAGCAGCTTGGCAGTGCCCGGGGAGCTGTTTTTT. Amino acids: CASSLAVPGELFF.

The chain combines TRBV4-2 with TRBJ2-3; 9 bases agree with TRBD2. Germline CDR1 and CDR2: LGHNA and YNFKEQ. The V gene end was trimmed by 0 bases and the J gene end by 3 bases; junction bases not matched to a gene: 4. The CDR3 runs to 16 residues. CDR3 loop: CASSQDLLAGTDTQYF. The CDR3 DNA reads TGTGCCAGCAGCCAAGATCTCCTAGCGGGGACAGATACGCAGTATTTT.

This sequence joins TRBV6-6 and TRBJ2-7; 7 bases line up with TRBD1. The germline V gene encodes CDR1 MNHNY and CDR2 SVGAGI (reference sequence). Germline trimming cut 0 bases from V and 3 bases from J; bases unmatched to any gene: 5. This CDR3 has 15 amino acids. This CDR3 is CASSYSTTGDYEQYF. The CDR3 DNA is TGTGCCAGCAGTTACTCGACTACAGGGGACTACGAGCAGTACTTC.

The chain combines TRBV18 with TRBJ2-5, with a possible D match to TRBD1 (6 bases). V was trimmed by 3 bases and J by 4 bases, leaving 15 bases between them. CDR1 is KGHSH and CDR2 is LQKENI in the germline V gene. The CDR3 has 15 amino acids. The CDR3 reads CASSPDRTDPETQYF. In DNA, the CDR3 is TGTGCCAGCTCACCCGACAGGACGGACCCAGAGACCCAGTACTTC.

The CDR3 loop is CATGENYGYTF. Here the CDR3 DNA reads TGTGCTACTGGGGAGAACTATGGCTACACCTTC. The rearrangement links TRBV7-2 to TRBJ1-2; D unresolved. CDR3 length equals 11 residues. Germline lookup yields CDR1 SGHTA and CDR2 FQGNSA.

The chain recombines TRBV6-5 with TRBJ1-1; D remains ambiguous. The CDR3 spans 15 residues. Germline V lookup: CDR1 MNHEY, CDR2 SVGAGI. V was clipped by 6 bases and J by 0 bases, with 14 bases between them. This CDR3 is CASSNWAGMNTEAFF. The DNA of the CDR3 is TGTGCCAGCAGCAACTGGGCGGGCATGAACACTGAAGCTTTCTTT.

V gene TRBV6-1 combines with J gene TRBJ2-7; 10 nucleotides line up with TRBD2. Germline V gene data show CDR1 as MNHNS and CDR2 as SASEGT. The V and J ends lost 4 bases and 5 bases, in that order; junction bases with no gene match: 2. The CDR3 contains 13 residues. DNA for the CDR3: TGTGCCAGCAGTGGAGCGGGGGGGGACGAGCAGTACTTC. This codes for CASSGAGGDEQYF.

This chain connects TRBV4-3 to TRBJ1-4, with D unclear. Per the germline V gene, CDR1 is LGHNA and CDR2 is YSLEER. The CDR3 contains 16 residues. Trimming stripped 0 bases from V and 0 bases from J, with 8 bases between. The CDR3 reads CASSQDPSATNEKLFF. CDR3 nucleotides: TGCGCCAGCAGCCAAGACCCGTCCGCAACTAATGAAAAACTGTTTTTT.

This clone showed up just once. The chain uses TRBV2 and TRBJ1-4; 9 nucleotides line up with TRBD1. CDR1 and CDR2 (germline): SNHLY, FYNNEI. This CDR3 region has 13 residues. The V gene end was trimmed by 9 bases and the J gene end by 6 bases; junction bases not matched to a gene: 5. This CDR3 reads CASWGQGDEKLFF. The CDR3 bases are TGTGCCAGTTGGGGACAGGGAGATGAAAAACTGTTTTTT. Looking up the rest from reference TRBV2 and TRBJ1-4 gives the full variable domain: EPEVTQTPSHQVTQMGQEVILRCVPISNHLYFYWYRQILGQKVEFLVSFYNNEISEKSEIFDDQFSVERPDGSNFTLKIRSTKLEDSAMYFCASWGQGDEKLFFGSGTQLSVL.

This chain links TRBV27 with TRBJ1-5; weak D call: TRBD1 (6 bases). V lost 7 bases and J lost 3, with 16 bases in between. The CDR3 consists of 15 residues. Germline CDR1 and CDR2: MNHEY and SMNVEV (reference sequence). The CDR3, as DNA: TGTGCCAGCAAAGCTTTAGGGGGGGTCAATCAGCCCCAGCATTTT. Amino acids: CASKALGGVNQPQHF.

V usage is TRBV5-6 and J usage is TRBJ1-5, with D tentatively TRBD1 (5 bases). Germline CDR1 and CDR2: SGHDT and YYEEEE. The V end was cut by 4 bases, the J end by 0 bases, with 17 bases between. The CDR3 length is 17 residues. The CDR3 loop is CASSAGRGSGSNQPQHF. CDR3 coding DNA: TGTGCCAGCAGCGCGGGACGGGGGAGTGGTAGCAATCAGCCCCAGCATTTT.

J is TRBJ1-5 and V is TRBV4-2; no clear D gene. CDR1 and CDR2 (germline): LGHNA, YNFKEQ. This CDR3 comprises 16 residues. Between the trimmed V and J ends, which lost 0 bases and 4 bases, there was a span of 13 bases. The CDR3 bases are TGTGCCAGCAGCCAAGATTTGCAGTCGTTTAATCAGCCCCAGCATTTT. Protein sequence: CASSQDLQSFNQPQHF.

The rearrangement joins TRBV7-9 to TRBJ1-2, with D perhaps TRBD1 (5 bases). V lost 3 bases and J lost 6, with 17 bases in between. The length of the CDR3 is 15 residues. Germline loops: CDR1 SEHNR, CDR2 FQNEAQ (reference sequence). The CDR3 nucleotides are TGTGCCAGCAGCTTGGGTTTTCTGGGGCGAAATGGCTACACCTTC. It codes for CASSLGFLGRNGYTF.

The CDR3: CASSLPQGPANEQFF. DNA for the CDR3: TGTGCCAGCAGCCTACCTCAGGGGCCGGCCAATGAGCAGTTCTTC. The V and J genes are TRBV13 and TRBJ2-1; D possibly corresponds to TRBD1 (6 bases). Germline values: CDR1 PRHDT, CDR2 FYEKMQ (reference sequence). Deletions cut 5 bases from V and 6 bases from J, with 17 bases between. This CDR3 has 15 amino acids.

This chain joins TRBV6-6 and TRBJ2-2; TRBD1 is a possible D gene (6 bases). This CDR3 has 13 residues. The germline V and J ends were trimmed by 8 bases and 4 bases, with 11 bases remaining between them. CDR1 and CDR2 (germline): MNHNY, SVGAGI (reference sequence). CDR3 in DNA: TGTGCCAGCGGCCACAGGGCCACCGGGGAGCTGTTTTTT. Translating it yields CASGHRATGELFF.

The chain recombines TRBV2 with TRBJ1-1; D uncertain. V was clipped by 6 bases and J by 5 bases, with 13 bases between them. The CDR3 sequence is 13 residues long. Per the germline V gene, CDR1 is SNHLY and CDR2 is FYNNEI. The CDR3 loop is CASRTRMGTEAFF. The CDR3 bases are TGTGCCAGCAGGACTAGGATGGGGACTGAAGCTTTCTTT.

The rearrangement joins TRBV16 to TRBJ1-2; D possibly corresponds to TRBD1 (5 bases). Trimming pared 5 bases from V and 4 bases from J, leaving 8 bases between. The length of the CDR3 is 12 residues. Germline CDR1 reads KGHSY; CDR2 reads FQNENV. The CDR3 sequence is CASSYDSYGYTF. CDR3 bases: TGTGCCAGCAGCTACGACAGCTATGGCTACACCTTC.

This sequence joins TRBV13 and TRBJ1-4; D ambiguous. The length of the CDR3 is 15 residues. Trimming shortened V by 0 bases and J by 0 bases, and 5 bases separated the two germline ends. Germline CDR1 reads PRHDT; CDR2 reads FYEKMQ (reference sequence). The chain's CDR3 is CASSLGGPTNEKLFF. CDR3 DNA sequence: TGTGCCAGCAGCTTAGGGGGCCCAACTAATGAAAAACTGTTTTTT.

The chain carries TRBV7-2 and TRBJ2-5, with D tentatively TRBD2 (7 bases). V was trimmed by 1 base and J by 5 bases, leaving 14 bases between them. CDR1 and CDR2 from the germline V gene are SGHTA and FQGNSA. The CDR3 spans 15 residues. CDR3 bases: TGTGCCAGCAGCTTAGTTCCGGGGGGCAGTGAGACCCAGTACTTC. Amino acids: CASSLVPGGSETQYF.

The chain has TRBV18 and TRBJ1-3; 8 bases line up with TRBD1. Losses at the gene ends were 5 bases for V and 3 bases for J; bases not matched to a gene: 6. Germline values: CDR1 KGHSH, CDR2 LQKENI. This CDR3 is built from 15 residues. In nucleotides, the CDR3 is TGTGCCAGCTCAGGCCTCGGGACAGGTGGAAACACCATATATTTT. It encodes CASSGLGTGGNTIYF.

The chain carries TRBV11-2 and TRBJ1-3; no clear D gene. This CDR3 comprises 16 residues. The V gene lost 1 base and the J gene lost 4 bases, with 14 bases spanning the gap. CDR1 SGHAT and CDR2 FQNNGV come from the germline V gene. CDR3 sequence: CASSLGRAGSGNTIYF. Here the CDR3 DNA reads TGTGCCAGCAGCTTAGGGAGGGCAGGATCCGGAAACACCATATATTTT.

This rearrangement joins TRBV19 to TRBJ1-1, with 7 bases lining up with TRBD1. CDR1 LNHDA and CDR2 SQIVND come from the germline V gene (reference sequence). This CDR3 has 13 residues. The junction had 3 bases not matched to a gene; V was cut back by 4 bases and J by 4 bases. The DNA of the CDR3 is TGTGCCAGTAGTAGAGGGGGCGGCACTGAAGCTTTCTTT. Protein sequence: CASSRGGGTEAFF.

This clone has more than one count but fewer than ten. This chain's CDR3 is CATSRDLETQYF. CDR3 sequence (DNA): TGTGCCACCAGCAGAGATCTGGAGACCCAGTACTTC. V is TRBV15 and J is TRBJ2-5; D gene ambiguous. V was clipped by 0 bases and J by 5 bases, with 4 bases between them. The CDR3 runs to 12 residues. Germline assignment: CDR1 LNHNV and CDR2 YYDKDF (reference sequence). Full variable domain (remainder filled in from reference TRBV15 and TRBJ2-5): DAMVIQNPRYQVTQFGKPVTLSCSQTLNHNVMYWYQQKSSQAPKLLFHYYDKDFNNEADTPDNFQSRRPNTSFCFLDIRSPGLGDTAMYLCATSRDLETQYFGPGTRLLVL.

The gene calls are TRBV4-3 and TRBJ2-3, with D possibly matching TRBD2 (5 bases). There are 18 residues in the CDR3. V gave up 1 base and J gave up 5 bases, with 22 bases separating them. The germline gives CDR1 LGHNA, CDR2 YSLEER. Written as DNA, the CDR3 is TGCGCCAGCAGCCAAGGATATGGACTGGGTCGAGGTGGAGATACGCAGTATTTT. It translates to CASSQGYGLGRGGDTQYF.

J is TRBJ2-7 and V is TRBV15, with TRBD1 identical over 8 bases. The trim removed 3 bases at V and 3 bases at J, leaving 1 base unmatched. The CDR3 spans 13 residues. Looked up from germline, CDR1 is LNHNV and CDR2 is YYDKDF (reference sequence). The CDR3 DNA reads as TGTGCCACCAGCAGGGGACAGGACTACGAGCAGTACTTC. This codes for CATSRGQDYEQYF.

The chain is built from TRBV11-3 and TRBJ2-1; 10 positions agree with TRBD2. The V gene's germline CDR1 is SGHNT and CDR2 YENEEA. This CDR3 is 15 amino acids long. V gave up 4 bases and J gave up 3 bases; unmatched junction bases: 3. The CDR3 nucleotides are TGTGCCAGCAGCTCAGCGGGGGGGTTCTACAATGAGCAGTTCTTC. The encoded protein is CASSSAGGFYNEQFF.